This entry lists 2 T cell receptor beta chains sequenced from one sample in a study of blood T cells in healthy people across ages. Together with a sample-barcoded 5' primer, a J-beta primer mix was included in a second PCR lasting about 7 to 11 cycles. TCRdb called the 5' RACE reads again in MiXCR, with one record for every CDR3 protein. Of fewer than 2 million distinct CDR3 sequences in the sample, roughly 43% were seen once. The sequenced sample consisted of blood. The receptors were gathered from a human donor in good health.

The table lists this clonotype with a few counts. The rearrangement joins TRBV18 to TRBJ2-7; D uncertain. The germline CDR1 and CDR2 sequences are KGHSH and LQKENI. The CDR3 has 14 amino acids. Trimming removed 3 bases at V and 2 bases at J, with 11 bases between. CDR3 in DNA: TGTGCCAGCTCACCCGCTACCCATGCCTACGAGCAGTACTTC. Translation gives CASSPATHAYEQYF.

The genes are TRBV7-2 and TRBJ2-7; 7 nucleotides agree with TRBD1. Germline V CDR1 and CDR2: SGHTA, FQGNSA. Trimming took 1 base from V and 4 from J; bases not matched to a gene: 10. CDR3 length: 16 residues. This chain's CDR3 is CASSLVGGRVSYEQYV. CDR3 nucleotides: TGTGCCAGCAGCTTAGTAGGGGGCAGGGTTTCGTACGAGCAGTACGTC.